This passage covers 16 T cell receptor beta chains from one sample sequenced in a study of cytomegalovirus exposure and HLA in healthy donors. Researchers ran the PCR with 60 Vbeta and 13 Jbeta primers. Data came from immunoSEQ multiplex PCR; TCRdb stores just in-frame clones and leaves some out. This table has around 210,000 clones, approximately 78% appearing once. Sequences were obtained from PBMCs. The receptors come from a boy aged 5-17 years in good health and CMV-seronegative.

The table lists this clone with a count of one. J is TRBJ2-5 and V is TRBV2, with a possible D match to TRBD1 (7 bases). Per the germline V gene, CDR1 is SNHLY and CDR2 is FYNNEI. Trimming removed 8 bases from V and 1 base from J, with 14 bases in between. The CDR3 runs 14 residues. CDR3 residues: CASLRDRLQETQYF. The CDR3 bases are TGTGCCAGCCTGCGGGACAGACTCCAAGAGACCCAGTACTTC.

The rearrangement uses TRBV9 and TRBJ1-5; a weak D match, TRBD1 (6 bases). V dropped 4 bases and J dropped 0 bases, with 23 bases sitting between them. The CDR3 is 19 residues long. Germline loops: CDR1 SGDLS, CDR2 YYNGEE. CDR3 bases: TGTGCCAGCAGCACTCCCCTTGACCCAGGGGAATATAGCAATCAGCCCCAGCATTTT. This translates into CASSTPLDPGEYSNQPQHF.

The CDR3 DNA reads as TGTGCCAGCACCCCTGGGTCGCGGGATAGAAGCGAGCAGTACTTC. Protein product: CASTPGSRDRSEQYF. The chain joins TRBV7-4 to TRBJ2-7; weak D call: TRBD2 (6 bases). Germline V gene data show CDR1 as SGHVT and CDR2 as SQSDAQ. There are 15 residues in the CDR3. V lost 7 bases to trimming and J lost 6 bases, with 22 bases between them. The full variable domain, completed using reference TRBV7-4 and TRBJ2-7, is GAGVSQSPRYKVAKRGRDVALRCDSISGHVTLYWYRQTLGQGSEVLTYSQSDAQRDKSGRPSGRFSAERPERSVSTLKIQRTEQGDSAVYLCASTPGSRDRSEQYFGPGTRLTVT.

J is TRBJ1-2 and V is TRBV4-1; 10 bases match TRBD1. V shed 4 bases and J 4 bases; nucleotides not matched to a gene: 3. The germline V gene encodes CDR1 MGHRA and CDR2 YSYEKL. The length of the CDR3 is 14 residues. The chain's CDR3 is CASSRQGATYGYTF. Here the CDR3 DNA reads TGCGCCAGCAGCCGACAGGGGGCTACCTATGGCTACACCTTC.

The CDR3 loop reads CASSGTENYNEQFF. CDR3 nucleotide sequence: TGCGCCAGCAGTGGGACAGAGAACTACAATGAGCAGTTCTTC. V and J are TRBV5-1 and TRBJ2-1; 7 nucleotides line up with TRBD1. Germline CDR1 SGHRS, CDR2 YFSETQ. V lost 5 bases and J lost 3; bases outside the gene matches: 5. The CDR3 covers 14 residues.

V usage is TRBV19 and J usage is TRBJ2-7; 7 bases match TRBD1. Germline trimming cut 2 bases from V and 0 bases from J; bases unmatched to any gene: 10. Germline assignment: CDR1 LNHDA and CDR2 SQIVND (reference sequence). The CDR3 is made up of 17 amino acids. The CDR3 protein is CASSIRFVGDSSYEQYF. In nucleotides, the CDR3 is TGTGCCAGTAGTATACGATTTGTAGGGGACAGCTCCTACGAGCAGTACTTC.

In DNA, the CDR3 is TGCGCCAGCAGCCAAGTTCAGGGGGCGGATTCACCCCTCCACTTT. It specifies CASSQVQGADSPLHF. This chain uses TRBV4-1 with TRBJ1-6; 8 nucleotides align to TRBD1. CDR1 and CDR2 (germline): MGHRA, YSYEKL. J was trimmed by 8 bases and V by 1 base; bases with no gene match: 4. The CDR3 loop spans 15 amino acids.

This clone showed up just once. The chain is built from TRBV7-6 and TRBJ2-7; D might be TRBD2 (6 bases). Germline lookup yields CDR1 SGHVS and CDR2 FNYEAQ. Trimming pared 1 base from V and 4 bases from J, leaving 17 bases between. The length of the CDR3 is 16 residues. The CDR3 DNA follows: TGTGCCAGCAGCTTAGGTCAGAGGGCGGGGATATACGAGCAGTACTTC. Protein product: CASSLGQRAGIYEQYF.

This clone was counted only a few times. In nucleotides, the CDR3 is TGTGCCGCCGGGACAGGGGTGGGACCGGTTAGCACTGAAGCTTTCTTT. Amino acid sequence: CAAGTGVGPVSTEAFF. This chain links TRBV15 with TRBJ1-1, with 10 bases lining up with TRBD1. This CDR3 region has 16 residues. Germline V gene data show CDR1 as LNHNV and CDR2 as YYDKDF (reference sequence). With 11 bases clipped from V and 4 bases from J, the junction kept 16 bases outside the gene matches.

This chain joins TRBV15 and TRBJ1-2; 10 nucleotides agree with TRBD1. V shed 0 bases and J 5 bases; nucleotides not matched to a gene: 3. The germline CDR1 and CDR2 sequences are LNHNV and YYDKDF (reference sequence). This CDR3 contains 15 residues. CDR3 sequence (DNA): TGTGCCACCAGCAGAGAACAGGGACAGGGGTATGGCTACACCTTC. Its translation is CATSREQGQGYGYTF.

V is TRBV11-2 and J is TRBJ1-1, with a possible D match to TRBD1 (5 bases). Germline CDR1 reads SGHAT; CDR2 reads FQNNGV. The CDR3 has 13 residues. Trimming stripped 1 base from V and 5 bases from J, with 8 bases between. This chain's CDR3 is CASSLAGETEAFF. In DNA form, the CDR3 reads TGTGCCAGCAGCTTAGCGGGGGAGACTGAAGCTTTCTTT.

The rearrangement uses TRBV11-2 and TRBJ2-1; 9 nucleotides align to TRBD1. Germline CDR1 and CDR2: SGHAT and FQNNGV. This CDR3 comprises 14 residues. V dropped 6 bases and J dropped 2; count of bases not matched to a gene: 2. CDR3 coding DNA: TGTGCCAGCAGTCGGACAGGGGCCTACAATGAGCAGTTCTTC. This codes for CASSRTGAYNEQFF. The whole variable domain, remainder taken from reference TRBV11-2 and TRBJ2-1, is EAGVAQSPRYKIIEKRQSVAFWCNPISGHATLYWYQQILGQGPKLLIQFQNNGVVDDSQLPKDRFSAERLKGVDSTLKIQPAKLEDSAVYLCASSRTGAYNEQFFGPGTRLTVL.

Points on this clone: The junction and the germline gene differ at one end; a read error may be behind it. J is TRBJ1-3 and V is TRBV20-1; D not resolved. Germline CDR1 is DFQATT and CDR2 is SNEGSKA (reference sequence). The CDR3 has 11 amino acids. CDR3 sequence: CSATAGDTIYF. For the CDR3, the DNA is TGCAGTGCTACCGCTGGAGACACCATATATTTT.

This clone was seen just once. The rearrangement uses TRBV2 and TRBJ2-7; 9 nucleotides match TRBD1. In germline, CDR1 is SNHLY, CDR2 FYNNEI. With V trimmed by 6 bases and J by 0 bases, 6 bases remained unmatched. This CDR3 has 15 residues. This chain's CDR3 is CASRAGQGSSYEQYF. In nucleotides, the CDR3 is TGTGCCAGCAGGGCAGGACAGGGGAGCTCCTACGAGCAGTACTTC. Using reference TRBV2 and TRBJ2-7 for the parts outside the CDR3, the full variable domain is EPEVTQTPSHQVTQMGQEVILRCVPISNHLYFYWYRQILGQKVEFLVSFYNNEISEKSEIFDDQFSVERPDGSNFTLKIRSTKLEDSAMYFCASRAGQGSSYEQYFGPGTRLTVT.

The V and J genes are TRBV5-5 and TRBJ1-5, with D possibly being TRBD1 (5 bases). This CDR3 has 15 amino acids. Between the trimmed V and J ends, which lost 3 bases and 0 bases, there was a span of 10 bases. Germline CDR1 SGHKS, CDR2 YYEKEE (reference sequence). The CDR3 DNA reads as TGTGCCAGCAGCTCCGTCGGGGGTAGCAATCAGCCCCAGCATTTT. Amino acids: CASSSVGGSNQPQHF.

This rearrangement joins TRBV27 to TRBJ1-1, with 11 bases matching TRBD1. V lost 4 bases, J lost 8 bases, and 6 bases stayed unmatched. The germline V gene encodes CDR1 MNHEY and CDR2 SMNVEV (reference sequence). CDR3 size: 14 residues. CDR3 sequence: CASSWTGGQSEAFF. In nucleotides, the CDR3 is TGTGCCAGCAGTTGGACAGGGGGCCAATCCGAAGCTTTCTTT.